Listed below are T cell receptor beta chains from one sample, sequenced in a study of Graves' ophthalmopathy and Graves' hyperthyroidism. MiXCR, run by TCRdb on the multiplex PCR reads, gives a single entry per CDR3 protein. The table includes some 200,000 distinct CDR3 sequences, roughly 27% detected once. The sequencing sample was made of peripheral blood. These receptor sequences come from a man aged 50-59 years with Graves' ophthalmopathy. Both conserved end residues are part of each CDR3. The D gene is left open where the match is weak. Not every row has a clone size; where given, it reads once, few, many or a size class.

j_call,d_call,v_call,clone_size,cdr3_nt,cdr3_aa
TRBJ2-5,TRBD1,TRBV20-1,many,TGCAGTGCGTACGTCACAGGGGGCCAGGAGACCCAGTACTTC,CSAYVTGGQETQYF
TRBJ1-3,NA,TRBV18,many,TGTGCCAGCTCAGCCGGGGGCTCTGGAAACACCATATATTTT,CASSAGGSGNTIYF
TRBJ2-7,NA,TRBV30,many,TGTGCCTGGGCCAAGGGGGATTCCTACGAGCAGTACTTC,CAWAKGDSYEQYF
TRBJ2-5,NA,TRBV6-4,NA,TGTGCCAGCAGTAACGAACAAGAGACCCAGTACTTC,CASSNEQETQYF
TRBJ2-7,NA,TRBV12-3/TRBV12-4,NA,TGTGCCAGCAGCCTGAACCGGGACGCAACCTACGAGCAGTACTTC,CASSLNRDATYEQYF
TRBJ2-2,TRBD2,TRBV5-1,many,TGCGCCAGCAGCGGGGCGGGAGCCGGGGAGCTGTTTTTT,CASSGAGAGELFF
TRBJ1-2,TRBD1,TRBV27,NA,TGTGCCAGCAGTTTGGGGGGGCACTTAGGACAGGGTTATGGCTACACCTTC,CASSLGGHLGQGYGYTF
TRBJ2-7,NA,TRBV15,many,TGTGCCACCAGCGAGAACAGGGAGTACGAGCAGTACTTC,CATSENREYEQYF
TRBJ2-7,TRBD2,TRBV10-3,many,TGTGCCATCAGCTCCAAACTAGCGGGAGAGGAGCAGTACTTC,CAISSKLAGEEQYF
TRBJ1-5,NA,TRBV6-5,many,TGTGCCAGCAGTTACGGCGTGAATCAGCCCCAGCATTTT,CASSYGVNQPQHF
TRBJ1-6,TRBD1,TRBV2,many,TGTGCCAGCAGGGCCCCGGGACAGGGGGGAAGCTCCTATAATTCACCCCTCCACTTT,CASRAPGQGGSSYNSPLHF
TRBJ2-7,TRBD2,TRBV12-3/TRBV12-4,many,TGTGCCAGCAGTCAAGTGGCTAGCGGGCTCTCCTACGAGCAGTACTTC,CASSQVASGLSYEQYF
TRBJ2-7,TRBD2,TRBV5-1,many,TGCGCCAGCAGCTCACTAGCGGGGGTCCCCTACGAGCAGTACTTC,CASSSLAGVPYEQYF
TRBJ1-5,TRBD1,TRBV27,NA,TGTGCCAGCAGTTCGCGACAGGGGGCAGGTGCCCAGCATTTT,CASSSRQGAGAQHF
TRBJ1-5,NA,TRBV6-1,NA,TGTGCCAGCAAGGGGGGTGCTCAGCCCCAGCATTTT,CASKGGAQPQHF
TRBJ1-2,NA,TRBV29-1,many,TGCAGCGCAAGGACCGAGAACTATGGCTACACCTTC,CSARTENYGYTF
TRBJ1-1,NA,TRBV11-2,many,TGTGCCAGCAGCTTAGTCGCAGACTTGAACACTGAAGCTTTCTTT,CASSLVADLNTEAFF
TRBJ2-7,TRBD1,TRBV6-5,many,TGTGCCAGCAGACTTAACAGGGGAAGGGTGGACGAGCAGTACTTC,CASRLNRGRVDEQYF
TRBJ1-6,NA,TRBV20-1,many,TGCAGTGCAAACAGGGTAGAAAATTCACCCCTCCACTTT,CSANRVENSPLHF
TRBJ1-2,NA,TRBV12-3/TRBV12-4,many,TGTGCCAGCAGACCGGCGACAGGTAGCTACACCTTC,CASRPATGSYTF
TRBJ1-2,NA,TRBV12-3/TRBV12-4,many,TGTGCCAGCAGCCCCTTGCACTATGGCTACACCTTC,CASSPLHYGYTF
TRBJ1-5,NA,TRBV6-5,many,TGTGCCAGCAGGGCTGGACAGCTTCGTGGCAATCAGCCCCAGCATTTT,CASRAGQLRGNQPQHF
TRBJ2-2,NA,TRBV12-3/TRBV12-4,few,TGTGCCAGCGCGGGGACAGTCAACACCGGGGAGCTGTTTTTT,CASAGTVNTGELFF
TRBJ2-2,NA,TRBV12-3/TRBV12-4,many,TGTGCCAGCAGTTTTACCCCAGGGAGTGGAACCGGGGAGCTGTTTTTT,CASSFTPGSGTGELFF
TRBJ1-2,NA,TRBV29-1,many,TGCAGCGTTGAAGATCCCGAGACAAACTATGGCTACACCTTC,CSVEDPETNYGYTF
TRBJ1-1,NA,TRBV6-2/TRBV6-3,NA,TGTGCCAGCAGTTATCGGGGACCAATGAACACTGAAGCTTTCTTT,CASSYRGPMNTEAFF
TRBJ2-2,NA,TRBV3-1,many,TGTGCCACCACCCAGGGCCACAACGCGAACACCGGGGAGCTGTTTTTT,CATTQGHNANTGELFF
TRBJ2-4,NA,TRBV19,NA,TGTGCCAGTAGTCCCCCCGGCGGCAGGGCTAGCATTCAGTACTTC,CASSPPGGRASIQYF
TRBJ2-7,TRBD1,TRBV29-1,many,TGCAGCGGACAGGGGACCCACGAGCAGTACTTC,CSGQGTHEQYF
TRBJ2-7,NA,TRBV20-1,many,TGCAGTGCTTGGGACCAATCCTACGAGCAGTACTTC,CSAWDQSYEQYF
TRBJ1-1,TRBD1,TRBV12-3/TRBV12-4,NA,TGTGCCAGCAGTTTAGGACAGGGGTATTTGGCTGAAGCTTTCTTT,CASSLGQGYLAEAFF
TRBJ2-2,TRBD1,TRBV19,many,TGTGCCAGTAAAGGGCAGGGGGAAACCGGGGAGCTGTTTTTT,CASKGQGETGELFF
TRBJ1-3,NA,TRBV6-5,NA,TGTGCCAGCAGTTTCAGGGCTGGAAACACCATATATTTT,CASSFRAGNTIYF
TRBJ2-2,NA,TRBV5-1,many,TGCGCCAGCAGCGGAGGGGCAGGGAACACCGGGGAGCTGTTTTTT,CASSGGAGNTGELFF
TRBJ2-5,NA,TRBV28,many,TGTGCCAGCAGTTTAGGGGGCGCGTGGGAGACCCAGTACTTC,CASSLGGAWETQYF
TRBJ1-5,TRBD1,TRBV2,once,TGTGCCAGCAAGCCACAGGGGTGGCAGCCCCAGCATTTT,CASKPQGWQPQHF
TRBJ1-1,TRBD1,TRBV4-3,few,TGCGCCAGCAGCCAAGCCGACAGGGATTGGACTGAAGCTTTCTTT,CASSQADRDWTEAFF
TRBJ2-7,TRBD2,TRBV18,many,TGTGCCAGCTCACCAAGGATGTCGTTTAACGGGACTAGTTTTTACGAGCAGTACTTC,CASSPRMSFNGTSFYEQYF
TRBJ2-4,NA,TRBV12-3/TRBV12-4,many,TGTGCCGGCAGTGCGGGTCTAGCCAAAAACATTCAGTACTTC,CAGSAGLAKNIQYF
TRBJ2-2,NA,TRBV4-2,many,TGTGCCAGCAGACCTCGGGGGTGGGAGACCACCGGGGAGCTGTTTTTT,CASRPRGWETTGELFF